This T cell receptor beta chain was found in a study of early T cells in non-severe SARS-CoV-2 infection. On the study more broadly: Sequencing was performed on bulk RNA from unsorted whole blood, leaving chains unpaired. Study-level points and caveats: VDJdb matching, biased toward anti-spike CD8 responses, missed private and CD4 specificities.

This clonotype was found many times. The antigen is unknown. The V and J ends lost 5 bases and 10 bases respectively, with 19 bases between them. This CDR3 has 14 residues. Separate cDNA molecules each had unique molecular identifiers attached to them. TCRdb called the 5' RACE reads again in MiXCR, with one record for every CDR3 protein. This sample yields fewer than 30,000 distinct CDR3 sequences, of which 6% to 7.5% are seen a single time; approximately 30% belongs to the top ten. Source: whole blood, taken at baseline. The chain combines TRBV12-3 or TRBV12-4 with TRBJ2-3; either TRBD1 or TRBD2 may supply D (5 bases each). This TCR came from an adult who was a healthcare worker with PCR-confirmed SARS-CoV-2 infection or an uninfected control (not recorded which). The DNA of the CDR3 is TGTGCCAGCAGTGAGGCTCCAGGGACCATTCCGCAGTATTTT. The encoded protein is CASSEAPGTIPQYF.